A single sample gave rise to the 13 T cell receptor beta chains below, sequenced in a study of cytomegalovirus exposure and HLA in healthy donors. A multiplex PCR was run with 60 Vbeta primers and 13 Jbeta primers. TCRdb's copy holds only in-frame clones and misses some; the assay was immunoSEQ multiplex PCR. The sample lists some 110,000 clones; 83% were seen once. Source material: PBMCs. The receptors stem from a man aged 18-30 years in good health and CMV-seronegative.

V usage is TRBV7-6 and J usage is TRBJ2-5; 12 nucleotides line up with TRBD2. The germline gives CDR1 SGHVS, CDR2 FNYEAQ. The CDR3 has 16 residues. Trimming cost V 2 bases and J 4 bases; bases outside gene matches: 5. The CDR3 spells CASSLSVLAGGETQYF. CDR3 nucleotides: TGTGCCAGCAGCTTATCAGTACTAGCGGGAGGAGAGACCCAGTACTTC.

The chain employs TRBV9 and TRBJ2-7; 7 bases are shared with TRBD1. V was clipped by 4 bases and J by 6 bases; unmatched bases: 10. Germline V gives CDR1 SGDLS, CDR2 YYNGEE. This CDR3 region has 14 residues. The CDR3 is CASSTRDSESEQYF. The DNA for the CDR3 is TGTGCCAGCAGCACAAGGGACAGTGAGAGCGAGCAGTACTTC.

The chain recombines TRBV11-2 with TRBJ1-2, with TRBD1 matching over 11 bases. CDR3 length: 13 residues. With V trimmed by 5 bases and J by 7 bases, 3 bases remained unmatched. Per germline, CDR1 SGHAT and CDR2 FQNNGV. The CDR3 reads CASSPGQGGGYTF. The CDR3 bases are TGTGCCAGCAGCCCGGGACAGGGGGGTGGCTACACCTTC.

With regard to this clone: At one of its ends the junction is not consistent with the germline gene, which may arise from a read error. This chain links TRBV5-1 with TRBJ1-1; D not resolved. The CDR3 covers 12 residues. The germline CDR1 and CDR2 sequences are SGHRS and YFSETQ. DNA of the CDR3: TGCGCCAGCAGCTTGGACTTAACTGAAACTTTCTTT. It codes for CASSLDLTETFF.

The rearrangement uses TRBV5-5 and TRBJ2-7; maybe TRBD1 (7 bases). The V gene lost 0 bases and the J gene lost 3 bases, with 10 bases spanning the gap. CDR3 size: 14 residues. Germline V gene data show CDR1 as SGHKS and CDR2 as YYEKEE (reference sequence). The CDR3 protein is CASSLVQGGYEQYF. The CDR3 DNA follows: TGTGCCAGCAGCTTGGTCCAGGGGGGCTACGAGCAGTACTTC.

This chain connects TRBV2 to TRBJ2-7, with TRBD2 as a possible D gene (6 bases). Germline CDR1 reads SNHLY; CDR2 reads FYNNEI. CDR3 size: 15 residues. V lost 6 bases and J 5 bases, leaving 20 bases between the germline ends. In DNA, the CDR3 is TGTGCCAGCAGCGGGGGTGGGGGAAATGAGAACGAGCAGTACTTC. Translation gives CASSGGGGNENEQYF. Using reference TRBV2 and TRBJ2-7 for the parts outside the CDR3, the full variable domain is EPEVTQTPSHQVTQMGQEVILRCVPISNHLYFYWYRQILGQKVEFLVSFYNNEISEKSEIFDDQFSVERPDGSNFTLKIRSTKLEDSAMYFCASSGGGGNENEQYFGPGTRLTVT.

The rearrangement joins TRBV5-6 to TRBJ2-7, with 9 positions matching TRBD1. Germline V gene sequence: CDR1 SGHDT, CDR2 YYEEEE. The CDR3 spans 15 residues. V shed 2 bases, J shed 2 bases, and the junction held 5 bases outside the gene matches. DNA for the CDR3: TGTGCCAGCAGCTTCACAGGGGGCCCTGCCTACGAGCAGTACTTC. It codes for CASSFTGGPAYEQYF.

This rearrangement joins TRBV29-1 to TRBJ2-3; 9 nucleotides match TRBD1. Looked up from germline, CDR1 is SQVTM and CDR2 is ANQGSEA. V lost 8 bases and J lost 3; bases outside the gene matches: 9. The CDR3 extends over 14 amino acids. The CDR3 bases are TGCAGCCATGCCGGGACAGGGAGGACAGATACGCAGTATTTT. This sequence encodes CSHAGTGRTDTQYF.

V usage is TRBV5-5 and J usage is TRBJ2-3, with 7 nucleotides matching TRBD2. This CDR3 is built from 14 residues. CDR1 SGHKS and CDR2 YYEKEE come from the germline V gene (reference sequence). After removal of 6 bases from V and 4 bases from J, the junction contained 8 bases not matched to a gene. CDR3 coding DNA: TGTGCCAGCACCGGCGGGAGTTCGGCAGATACGCAGTATTTT. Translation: CASTGGSSADTQYF.

The CDR3 DNA reads as TGTGCCAGCAGCTTGGTTCAAGCTGGTCAGCCCCAGCATTTT. This codes for CASSLVQAGQPQHF. V is TRBV5-8 and J is TRBJ1-5, with D unclear. With 0 bases removed from V and 6 bases from J, the gap between germline ends came to 10 bases. In germline, CDR1 is SGHTS, CDR2 YDEGEE. CDR3 length: 14 amino acids. The whole variable domain, filled in from reference TRBV5-8 and TRBJ1-5, reads EAGVTQSPTHLIKTRGQQATLRCSPISGHTSVYWYQQALGLGLQFLLWYDEGEERNRGNFPPRFSGRQFPNYSSELNVNALELEDSALYLCASSLVQAGQPQHFGDGTRLSIL.

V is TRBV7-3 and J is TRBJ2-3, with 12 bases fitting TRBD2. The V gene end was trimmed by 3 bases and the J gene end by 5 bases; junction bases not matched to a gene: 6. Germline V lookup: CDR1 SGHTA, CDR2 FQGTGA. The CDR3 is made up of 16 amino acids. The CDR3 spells CASSLRLAGVGDTQYF. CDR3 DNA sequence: TGTGCCAGCAGCTTGAGACTAGCGGGAGTTGGAGATACGCAGTATTTT. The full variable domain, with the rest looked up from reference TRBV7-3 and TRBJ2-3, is GAGVSQTPSNKVTEKGKYVELRCDPISGHTALYWYRQSLGQGPEFLIYFQGTGAADDSGLPNDRFFAVRPEGSVSTLKIQRTERGDSAVYLCASSLRLAGVGDTQYFGPGTRLTVL.

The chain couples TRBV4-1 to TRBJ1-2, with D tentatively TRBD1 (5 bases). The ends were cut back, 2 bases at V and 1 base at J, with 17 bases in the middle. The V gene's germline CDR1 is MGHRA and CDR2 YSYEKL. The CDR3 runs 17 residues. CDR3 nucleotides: TGCGCCAGCAGCCAACGGCCCGCGGGGGACTTTAACTATGGCTACACCTTC. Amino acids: CASSQRPAGDFNYGYTF.

Here the CDR3 DNA reads TGTGCCAGCAGCTTCGGACAGTTCACCTATGGCTACACCTTC. Its translation is CASSFGQFTYGYTF. The J gene is TRBJ1-2, the V gene TRBV7-9, with TRBD1 as a possible D gene (6 bases). V lost 3 bases to trimming and J lost 4 bases, with 12 bases between them. CDR3 length equals 14 residues. The germline gives CDR1 SEHNR, CDR2 FQNEAQ (reference sequence).